This T cell receptor (beta chain) is drawn from a study of beta chain features in type 1 diabetes. The authors reverse transcribed all of the isolated RNA, so sequencing captured expressed TCRB transcripts. The repertoire was sequenced with immunoSEQ multiplex PCR; TCRdb's copy has only in-frame clones and lacks some. The sample holds about 300,000 clones, 8% seen once. Whole-study results and caveats: TCRB CDR3 length was moderately but significantly reduced in all four CD4+ subsets of Type 1 diabetes patients. It was among patients, rather than healthy donors, that naive, central memory and Treg TCRB repertoires appeared more similar.

CDR3 length: 13 residues. With 3 bases removed from V and 0 bases from J, the gap between germline ends came to 5 bases. The germline CDR1 and CDR2 sequences are SGHNT and YENEEA. Of note for this clone: Its specificity is not known.

Donors contributed one heparinised blood draw apiece, averaging roughly 0.12 L. CD45RO/CCR7/CD25/CD127/CD95/CD27 separated CD4+ naive, central memory, regulatory and stem cell-like memory cells by sorting. The sample taken for sequencing was central memory CD4+ T cells from blood. The chain couples TRBV11-3 to TRBJ1-2; D call uncertain. The source is a woman between 18 and 29 years old in good health. CDR3 amino acids: CASSFQPNYGYTF. CDR3 nucleotide sequence: TGTGCCAGCAGCTTTCAGCCTAACTATGGCTACACCTTC.